The 26 T cell receptor beta chains below were found in one sample sequenced in a study of blood T cell repertoires in COVID-19. Sequencing was performed with immunoSEQ multiplex PCR; in TCRdb, only in-frame clones are kept and a portion is missing. Here the sample spans around 170,000 clones, 86% being singletons. Sequenced material: peripheral blood. The receptor source for this set is a woman aged 30 to 39 with active or convalescent COVID-19.

A single count supports this clone. V usage is TRBV5-1 and J usage is TRBJ2-3; possible D gene TRBD2, 5 bases. Deletions cut 0 bases from V and 2 bases from J, with 16 bases between. The germline V gene encodes CDR1 SGHRS and CDR2 YFSETQ. This CDR3 spans 17 amino acids. The CDR3 here is CASSLEDTRIPTDTQYF. Written as DNA, the CDR3 is TGCGCCAGCAGCTTGGAGGATACTAGAATCCCCACAGATACGCAGTATTTT.

V usage is TRBV3-1 (or the pseudogene TRBV3-2) and J usage is TRBJ1-1; maybe TRBD1 (6 bases). V gave up 4 bases and J gave up 1 base, with 10 bases separating them. This CDR3 has 14 residues. Per the germline V gene, CDR1 is LGHDT and CDR2 is YNNKEL (reference sequence). CDR3 sequence: CASSPPTGNTEAFF. In nucleotides, the CDR3 is TGTGCCAGCAGCCCACCGACAGGGAACACTGAAGCTTTCTTT.

The chain joins TRBV9 to TRBJ1-1; D remains unclear. CDR3 length equals 14 residues. The V end lost 0 bases, the J end lost 0 bases, and 6 bases lay between the germline ends. Germline CDR1 SGDLS, CDR2 YYNGEE. The CDR3 DNA sequence: TGTGCCAGCAGCGTAGGGAGGATGAACACTGAAGCTTTCTTT. Encoded protein: CASSVGRMNTEAFF.

The V gene is TRBV15, the J gene TRBJ2-3; no definite D call. This CDR3 has 15 amino acids. Trimming removed 1 base at V and 2 bases at J, with 10 bases between. CDR1 LNHNV and CDR2 YYDKDF come from the germline V gene (reference sequence). The CDR3 is CATSRAQGDTDTQYF. CDR3 coding DNA: TGTGCCACCAGCAGAGCCCAAGGAGACACAGATACGCAGTATTTT. Full variable domain (remainder filled in from reference TRBV15 and TRBJ2-3): DAMVIQNPRYQVTQFGKPVTLSCSQTLNHNVMYWYQQKSSQAPKLLFHYYDKDFNNEADTPDNFQSRRPNTSFCFLDIRSPGLGDTAMYLCATSRAQGDTDTQYFGPGTRLTVL.

The rearrangement joins TRBV3-1 (or the pseudogene TRBV3-2) to TRBJ2-3; 15 bases fit TRBD2. From germline, CDR1 is LGHDT and CDR2 YNNKEL (reference sequence). The ends lost 4 bases at V and 5 bases at J; junction bases unmatched: 7. This CDR3 comprises 17 residues. DNA of the CDR3: TGTGCCAGCAGCCCGGGACTAGCGGGGGGCCGGGGAGATACGCAGTATTTT. Residues: CASSPGLAGGRGDTQYF.

On this clone itself: Other DNA sequences of this sample code for an identical CDR3. The rearrangement joins TRBV3-1 (or the pseudogene TRBV3-2) to TRBJ2-1; D is undetermined. V lost 2 bases and J lost 5, with 4 bases in between. CDR3 length: 12 residues. Germline values: CDR1 LGHDT, CDR2 YNNKEL (reference sequence). The CDR3 sequence is CASSQTDNEQFF. The CDR3 DNA follows: TGTGCCAGCAGCCAAACAGACAATGAGCAGTTCTTC.

The V gene is TRBV19, the J gene TRBJ1-1; D is perhaps TRBD1 (5 bases). Germline CDR1 reads LNHDA; CDR2 reads SQIVND (reference sequence). CDR3 length: 14 amino acids. Trimming left V 0 bases short and J 10 bases short, with 15 bases between. In nucleotides, the CDR3 is TGTGCCAGTAGTATAGATTCCACAGGCCAAAGAGCTTTCTTT. Amino acid sequence: CASSIDSTGQRAFF.

This clone has only a few counts. This chain links TRBV21-1 with TRBJ1-4. TRBV21-1 is recorded as a pseudogene. The CDR3 extends over 13 amino acids. In DNA, the CDR3 is TGTGCCAGCAGCAGTGTACTTAATGAAAAACTGTTTTTT. Translated, it gives CASSSVLNEKLFF.

The table lists this clone with a few counts. The chain joins TRBV19 to TRBJ1-6; weak D call: TRBD1 (6 bases). CDR1 is LNHDA and CDR2 is SQIVND in the germline V gene (reference sequence). V lost 3 bases and J lost 7, with 19 bases in between. This CDR3 has 17 residues. CDR3: CASSIVGAGVLNSPLHF. Written as DNA, the CDR3 is TGTGCCAGTAGTATTGTGGGGGCAGGCGTATTGAATTCACCCCTCCACTTT.

This clone has only one observation. The genes are TRBV5-6 and TRBJ2-1, with TRBD1 matching 9 bases. Losses at the gene ends were 4 bases for V and 1 base for J; bases not matched to a gene: 6. The CDR3 consists of 16 residues. Germline assignment: CDR1 SGHDT and CDR2 YYEEEE. Here the CDR3 DNA reads TGTGCCAGCAGCGGGACAGGGACTCGATCCTACAATGAGCAGTTCTTC. Translated, it gives CASSGTGTRSYNEQFF.

V usage is TRBV7-9 and J usage is TRBJ2-1; the match to TRBD1 covers 10 bases. V was pared by 2 bases and J by 8 bases, with 18 bases of the junction left unmatched. CDR1 is SEHNR and CDR2 is FQNEAQ in the germline V gene (reference sequence). The CDR3 length is 19 residues. CDR3 DNA: TGTGCCAGCAGCTTATCCCTCACCCGGGACAGGGGACGCGCTGATGAGCAGTTCTTC. Translating gives CASSLSLTRDRGRADEQFF.

The J gene is TRBJ2-1, the V gene TRBV7-2, with TRBD2 matching 8 bases. Germline assignment: CDR1 SGHTA and CDR2 FQGNSA. J gave up 8 bases and V 2 bases, and 5 bases lay outside the gene matches. CDR3 length: 14 amino acids. CDR3 amino acids: CASSLFREGDEQFF. As DNA, the CDR3 is TGTGCCAGCAGCTTATTCCGGGAGGGAGATGAGCAGTTCTTC.

This clone was seen once. The chain uses TRBV5-1 and TRBJ2-5, with 10 positions matching TRBD1. This CDR3 contains 16 residues. The germline gives CDR1 SGHRS, CDR2 YFSETQ. The ends lost 0 bases at V and 5 bases at J; junction bases unmatched: 7. In DNA, the CDR3 is TGCGCCAGCAGCTTGGTGGTTTGGACAGGGGGGGAGACCCAGTACTTC. Translating it yields CASSLVVWTGGETQYF.

The chain recombines TRBV21-1 with TRBJ2-3; the table's D call, TRBD1, was not checked against the DNA. TRBV21-1 is noted as a pseudogene. The CDR3 has 15 amino acids. The CDR3 coding sequence is TGTGCCAGTCTTACAGGGGGCACCAAGACAGATACGCAGTATTTT. Translating gives CASLTGGTKTDTQYF.

The V gene is TRBV11-2, the J gene TRBJ1-1; TRBD1 might be the D (5 bases). Trimming removed 3 bases at V and 5 bases at J, with 13 bases between. This CDR3 contains 14 residues. CDR1 is SGHAT and CDR2 is FQNNGV in the germline V gene. The CDR3 sequence is CASSFGGWGTEAFF. The CDR3 DNA reads as TGTGCCAGCAGCTTCGGGGGTTGGGGGACTGAAGCTTTCTTT. Full variable domain (remainder filled in from reference TRBV11-2 and TRBJ1-1): EAGVAQSPRYKIIEKRQSVAFWCNPISGHATLYWYQQILGQGPKLLIQFQNNGVVDDSQLPKDRFSAERLKGVDSTLKIQPAKLEDSAVYLCASSFGGWGTEAFFGQGTRLTVV.

This rearrangement joins TRBV19 to TRBJ2-2; D is perhaps TRBD1 (5 bases). The CDR3 contains 12 residues. The V and J ends lost 11 bases and 4 bases respectively, with 11 bases between them. Per the germline V gene, CDR1 is LNHDA and CDR2 is SQIVND (reference sequence). In nucleotides, the CDR3 is TGTGCCTGCAGGGTCCTCACCGGGGAGCTGTTTTTT. As protein: CACRVLTGELFF.

As to this clone: At one end, the junction sequence differs from germline, possibly due to a read error. J is TRBJ1-2 and V is TRBV6-5, with TRBD1 identical over 9 bases. Per germline, CDR1 MNHEY and CDR2 SVGAGI. This CDR3 has 15 amino acids. The CDR3, as DNA: TGTGCCAGCAGTTTGCCGGGACAGGGTAACCATGGCTACACCTTC. It is translated as CASSLPGQGNHGYTF.

The chain couples TRBV7-8 to TRBJ1-3; the D gene is possibly TRBD1 (5 bases). The CDR3 runs 14 residues. CDR1 and CDR2 from the germline V gene are SGHVS and FQNEAQ. V lost 5 bases and J 5 bases, leaving 13 bases between the germline ends. The CDR3 sequence is CASSPGGTRNTIYF. The CDR3 DNA is TGTGCCAGCAGCCCAGGCGGGACTCGAAACACCATATATTTT.

This clone was observed a few times. This chain uses TRBV5-1 with TRBJ2-3, with no clear D. The CDR3 runs to 15 residues. V dropped 2 bases and J dropped 0 bases, with 10 bases sitting between them. Germline CDR1 SGHRS, CDR2 YFSETQ. The CDR3 sequence: CASSFLTPSTDTQYF. The DNA of the CDR3 is TGCGCCAGCAGCTTTTTGACACCTAGCACAGATACGCAGTATTTT. The variable domain in full, with the rest retrieved from reference TRBV5-1 and TRBJ2-3, is KAGVTQTPRYLIKTRGQQVTLSCSPISGHRSVSWYQQTPGQGLQFLFEYFSETQRNKGNFPGRFSGRQFSNSRSEMNVSTLELGDSALYLCASSFLTPSTDTQYFGPGTRLTVL.

The genes are TRBV21-1 and TRBJ1-3; the D call in the table, TRBD1, was not verified against the DNA. TRBV21-1 is deemed a pseudogene. The CDR3 is 17 amino acids. The CDR3 DNA follows: TGTGCCAGCAGCAAAGAGGGGTTGGCCAGCTCTGGAAACACCATATATTTT. This gives the protein CASSKEGLASSGNTIYF.

V is TRBV25-1 and J is TRBJ2-6, with a possible D match to TRBD1 (5 bases). V was trimmed by 4 bases and J by 4 bases, leaving 17 bases between them. CDR1 and CDR2 from the germline V gene are MGHDK and SYGVNS. This CDR3 contains 17 residues. The DNA for the CDR3 is TGTGCCAGCAGTGTGGGCCAGGGTCTCTCCGGGGCCAACGTCCTGACTTTC. This translates into CASSVGQGLSGANVLTF.

This clone was seen only a few times. The chain employs TRBV15 and TRBJ1-1; D possibly corresponds to TRBD1 (6 bases). The V and J ends lost 7 bases and 1 base respectively, with 16 bases between them. Germline CDR1 is LNHNV and CDR2 is YYDKDF (reference sequence). The CDR3 length is 15 residues. The CDR3 DNA is TGTGCCACCACCACCCTCCGGGACAAGAACACTGAAGCTTTCTTT. Protein product: CATTTLRDKNTEAFF.

This clone appeared a few times. J is TRBJ2-5 and V is TRBV12-3 or TRBV12-4, with a weak D call TRBD1 (5 bases). This CDR3 is built from 13 residues. V lost 5 bases to trimming and J lost 2 bases, with 9 bases between them. The CDR3 DNA reads as TGTGCCAGCAGTAGGGGATTTCAAGAGACCCAGTACTTC. Its protein product is CASSRGFQETQYF.

The rearrangement joins TRBV19 to TRBJ1-2; perhaps TRBD1 as D (5 bases). There are 15 residues in the CDR3. Trimming removed 6 bases from V and 0 bases from J, with 14 bases in between. Per germline, CDR1 LNHDA and CDR2 SQIVND (reference sequence). This chain's CDR3 is CASRAPDIANYGYTF. As DNA, the CDR3 is TGTGCCAGTAGAGCCCCGGACATAGCTAACTATGGCTACACCTTC.

The chain carries TRBV19 and TRBJ1-1; D gene uncertain. V was pared by 4 bases and J by 5 bases, with 8 bases between. Germline V gene sequence: CDR1 LNHDA, CDR2 SQIVND (reference sequence). The CDR3 covers 12 residues. Written as DNA, the CDR3 is TGTGCCAGTAGTAATTCGGGAACTGAAGCTTTCTTT. Its protein product is CASSNSGTEAFF.

The V call is TRBV28, the J call TRBJ2-7; tentative D call: TRBD1 (7 bases). The V end was cut by 5 bases, the J end by 6 bases, with 26 bases between. Germline assignment: CDR1 MDHEN and CDR2 SYDVKM. This CDR3 comprises 17 residues. As DNA, the CDR3 is TGTGCCAGCAGTCCCGGGGGCCACGACAGGGCCGATCGCGAGCAGTACTTC. This translates into CASSPGGHDRADREQYF.